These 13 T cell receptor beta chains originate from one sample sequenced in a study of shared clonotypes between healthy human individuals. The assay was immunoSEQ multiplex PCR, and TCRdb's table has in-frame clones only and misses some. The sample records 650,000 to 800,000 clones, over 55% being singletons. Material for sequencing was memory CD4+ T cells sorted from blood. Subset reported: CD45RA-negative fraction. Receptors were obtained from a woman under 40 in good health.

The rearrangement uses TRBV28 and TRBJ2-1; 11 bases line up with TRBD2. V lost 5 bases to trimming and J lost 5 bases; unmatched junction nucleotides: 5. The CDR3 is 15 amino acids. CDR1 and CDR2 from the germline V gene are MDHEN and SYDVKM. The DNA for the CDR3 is TGTGCCAGCAGTCCCGGGACTAGCGGCCACAATGAGCAGTTCTTC. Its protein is CASSPGTSGHNEQFF.

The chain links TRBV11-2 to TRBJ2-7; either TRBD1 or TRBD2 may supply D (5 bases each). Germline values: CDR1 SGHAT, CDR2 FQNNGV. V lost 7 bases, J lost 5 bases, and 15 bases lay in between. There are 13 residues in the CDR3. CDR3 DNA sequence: TGTGCCAGCACCCGGGACCCCAGGGACGAGCAGTACTTC. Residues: CASTRDPRDEQYF.

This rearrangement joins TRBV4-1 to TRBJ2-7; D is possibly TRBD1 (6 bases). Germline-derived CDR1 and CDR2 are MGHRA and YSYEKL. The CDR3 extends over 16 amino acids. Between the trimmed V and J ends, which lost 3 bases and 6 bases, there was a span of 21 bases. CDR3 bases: TGCGCCAGCAGCCAGAGGGGGACGGGGAACTACGCCGAGCAGTACTTC. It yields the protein CASSQRGTGNYAEQYF.

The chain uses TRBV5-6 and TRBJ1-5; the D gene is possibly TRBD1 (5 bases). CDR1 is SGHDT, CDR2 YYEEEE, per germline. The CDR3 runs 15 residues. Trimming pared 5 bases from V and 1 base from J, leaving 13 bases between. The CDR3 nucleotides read TGTGCCAGCAGTAGGACACCGACCAGCAATCAGCCCCAGCATTTT. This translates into CASSRTPTSNQPQHF. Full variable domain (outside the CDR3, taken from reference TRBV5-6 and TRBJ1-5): DAGVTQSPTHLIKTRGQQVTLRCSPKSGHDTVSWYQQALGQGPQFIFQYYEEEERQRGNFPDRFSGHQFPNYSSELNVNALLLGDSALYLCASSRTPTSNQPQHFGDGTRLSIL.

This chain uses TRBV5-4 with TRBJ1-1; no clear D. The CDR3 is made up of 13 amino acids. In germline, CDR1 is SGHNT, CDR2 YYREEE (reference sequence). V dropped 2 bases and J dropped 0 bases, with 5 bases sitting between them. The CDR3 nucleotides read TGTGCCAGCAGCTTTGAAGTGAACACTGAAGCTTTCTTT. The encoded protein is CASSFEVNTEAFF.

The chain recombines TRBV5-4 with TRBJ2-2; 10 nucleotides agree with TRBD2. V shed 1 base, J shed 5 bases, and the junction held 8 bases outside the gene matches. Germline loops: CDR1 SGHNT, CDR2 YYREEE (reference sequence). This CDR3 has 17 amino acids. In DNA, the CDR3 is TGTGCCAGCAGCTTGTTCCTAGCGGGAGTAGGGACCGGGGAGCTGTTTTTT. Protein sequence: CASSLFLAGVGTGELFF. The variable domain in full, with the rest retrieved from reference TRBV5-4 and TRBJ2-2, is ETGVTQSPTHLIKTRGQQVTLRCSSQSGHNTVSWYQQALGQGPQFIFQYYREEENGRGNFPPRFSGLQFPNYSSELNVNALELDDSALYLCASSLFLAGVGTGELFFGEGSRLTVL.

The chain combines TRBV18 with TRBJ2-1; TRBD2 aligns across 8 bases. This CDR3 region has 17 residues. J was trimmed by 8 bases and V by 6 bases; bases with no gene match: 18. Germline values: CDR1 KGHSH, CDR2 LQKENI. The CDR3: CASSPRAGAAGAHEQFF. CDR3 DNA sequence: TGTGCCAGCTCCCCCAGGGCGGGCGCAGCGGGAGCCCATGAGCAGTTCTTC.

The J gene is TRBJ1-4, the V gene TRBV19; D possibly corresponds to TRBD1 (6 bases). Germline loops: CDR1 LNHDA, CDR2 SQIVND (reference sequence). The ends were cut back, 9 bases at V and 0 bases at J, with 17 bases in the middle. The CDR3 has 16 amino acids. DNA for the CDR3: TGTGCCAGCACGGGGGCCCACACTGCAACTAATGAAAAACTGTTTTTT. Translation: CASTGAHTATNEKLFF.

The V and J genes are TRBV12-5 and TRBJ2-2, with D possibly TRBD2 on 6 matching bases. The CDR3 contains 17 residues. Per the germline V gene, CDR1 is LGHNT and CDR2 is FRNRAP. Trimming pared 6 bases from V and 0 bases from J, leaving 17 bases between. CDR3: CASGPSWASANTGELFF. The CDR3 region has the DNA TGTGCTAGTGGACCCTCGTGGGCTAGCGCGAACACCGGGGAGCTGTTTTTT. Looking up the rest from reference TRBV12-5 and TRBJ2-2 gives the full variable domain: DARVTQTPRHKVTEMGQEVTMRCQPILGHNTVFWYRQTMMQGLELLAYFRNRAPLDDSGMPKDRFSAEMPDATLATLKIQPSEPRDSAVYFCASGPSWASANTGELFFGEGSRLTVL.

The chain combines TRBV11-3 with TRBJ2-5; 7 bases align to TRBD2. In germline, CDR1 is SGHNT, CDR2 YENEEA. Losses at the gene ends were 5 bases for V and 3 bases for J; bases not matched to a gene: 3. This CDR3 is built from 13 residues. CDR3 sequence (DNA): TGTGCCAGCAGCAAAAGCGGGGAAGAGACCCAGTACTTC. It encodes CASSKSGEETQYF.

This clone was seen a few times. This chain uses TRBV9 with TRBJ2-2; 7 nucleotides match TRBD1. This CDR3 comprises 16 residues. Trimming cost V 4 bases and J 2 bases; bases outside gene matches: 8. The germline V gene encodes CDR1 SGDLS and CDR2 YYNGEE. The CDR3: CASSTRGILNTGELFF. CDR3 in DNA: TGTGCCAGCAGCACCAGGGGGATCCTTAACACCGGGGAGCTGTTTTTT.

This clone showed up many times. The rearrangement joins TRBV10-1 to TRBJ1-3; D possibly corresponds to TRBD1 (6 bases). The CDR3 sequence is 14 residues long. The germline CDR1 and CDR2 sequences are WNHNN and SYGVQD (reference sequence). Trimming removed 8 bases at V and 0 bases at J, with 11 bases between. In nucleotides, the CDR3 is TGCGCCAGCCGGGGGACAAACTCTGGAAACACCATATATTTT. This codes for CASRGTNSGNTIYF.

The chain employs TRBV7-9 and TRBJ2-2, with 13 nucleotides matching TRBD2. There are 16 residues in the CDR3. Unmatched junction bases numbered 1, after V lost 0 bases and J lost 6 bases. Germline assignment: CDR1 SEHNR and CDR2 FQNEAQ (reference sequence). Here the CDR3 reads CASSLAGTSGAGELFF. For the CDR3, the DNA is TGTGCCAGCAGCTTAGCGGGGACTAGCGGGGCCGGGGAGCTGTTTTTT. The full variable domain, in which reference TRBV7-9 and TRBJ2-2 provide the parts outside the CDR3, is DTGVSQNPRHKITKRGQNVTFRCDPISEHNRLYWYRQTLGQGPEFLTYFQNEAQLEKSRLLSDRFSAERPKGSFSTLEIQRTEQGDSAMYLCASSLAGTSGAGELFFGEGSRLTVL.